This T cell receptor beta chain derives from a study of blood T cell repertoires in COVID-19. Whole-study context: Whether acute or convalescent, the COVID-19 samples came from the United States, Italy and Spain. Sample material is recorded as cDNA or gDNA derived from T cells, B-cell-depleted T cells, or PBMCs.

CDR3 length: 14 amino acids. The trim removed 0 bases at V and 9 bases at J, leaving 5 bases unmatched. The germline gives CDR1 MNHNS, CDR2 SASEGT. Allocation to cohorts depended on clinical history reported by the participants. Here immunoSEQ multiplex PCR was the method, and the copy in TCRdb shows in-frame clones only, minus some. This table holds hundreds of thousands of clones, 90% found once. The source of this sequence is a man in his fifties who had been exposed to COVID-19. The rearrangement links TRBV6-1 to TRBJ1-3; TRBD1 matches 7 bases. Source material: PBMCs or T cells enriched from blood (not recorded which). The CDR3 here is CASSEAGQGVTIYF. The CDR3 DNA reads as TGTGCCAGCAGTGAAGCAGGTCAGGGGGTCACCATATATTTT.